A single sample is the source of the 18 T cell receptor beta chains below, sequenced in a study of T cell clonotyping in hematopoietic cell transplantation. Using immunoSEQ multiplex PCR, the repertoire was profiled, and TCRdb retains in-frame clones only, with some absent. Of about 41,000 clones in the sample, 80% to 85% were seen once. Regarding time point: recipient sample about 28 days before transplant, after cytoreduction. The specimen was peripheral blood mononuclear cells, collected before stem cell transplant. Every receptor here comes from a man aged 60 to 69 with myelodysplastic syndrome. Some clones in this sample may be carry-over from other donors' samples.

CDR3 residues: CASLGDSLSGNTIYF. The CDR3 DNA reads as TGTGCCAGCTTGGGGGACAGTCTCTCTGGAAACACCATATATTTT. This sequence joins TRBV7-9 and TRBJ1-3; the match to TRBD1 covers 7 bases. CDR1 and CDR2 from the germline V gene are SEHNR and FQNEAQ (reference sequence). There are 15 residues in the CDR3. V shed 8 bases, J shed 0 bases, and the junction held 7 bases outside the gene matches.

The genes are TRBV2 and TRBJ1-1; tentative D call: TRBD1 (5 bases). Germline CDR1 is SNHLY and CDR2 is FYNNEI. Between the trimmed V and J ends, which lost 8 bases and 1 base, there was a span of 14 bases. This CDR3 contains 14 residues. CDR3 sequence reads: CASRRRGENTEAFF. The CDR3 DNA follows: TGTGCCAGCCGCCGGAGAGGGGAGAACACTGAAGCTTTCTTT.

This rearrangement joins TRBV2 to TRBJ1-5; no reliable D call. The germline V and J ends were trimmed by 0 bases and 11 bases, with 17 bases remaining between them. The CDR3 consists of 15 residues. From germline, CDR1 is SNHLY and CDR2 FYNNEI. The CDR3 DNA sequence: TGTGCCAGCAGTGAAGCGCTTTTTCTAGGGTCGGCCCAGCATTTT. Translated, it gives CASSEALFLGSAQHF.

This clone was observed a single time. V gene TRBV7-3 combines with J gene TRBJ2-1; TRBD1 is a possible D gene (6 bases). This CDR3 spans 12 amino acids. Germline V gives CDR1 SGHTA, CDR2 FQGTGA. Trimming removed 4 bases from V and 8 bases from J, with 9 bases in between. CDR3 amino acids: CASSSSGDEQFF. CDR3 sequence (DNA): TGTGCCAGCAGCTCCTCAGGGGATGAGCAGTTCTTC.

The V call is TRBV14, the J call TRBJ2-1; D might be TRBD2 (5 bases). Trimming removed 7 bases at V and 8 bases at J, with 18 bases between. CDR3 length: 14 residues. Per germline, CDR1 SGHDN and CDR2 FVKESK. Here the CDR3 DNA reads TGTGCCAGCACCTCGTGGTATCAGGAGGATGAGCAGTTCTTC. Encoded protein: CASTSWYQEDEQFF.

This sequence joins TRBV12-5 and TRBJ1-2; D may be TRBD1 (5 bases). Between the trimmed V and J ends, which lost 7 bases and 4 bases, there was a span of 10 bases. Germline V gene sequence: CDR1 LGHNT, CDR2 FRNRAP. This CDR3 comprises 12 residues. The CDR3 sequence: CASVGGGYGYTF. The CDR3 bases are TGTGCTAGTGTCGGCGGGGGCTATGGCTACACCTTC.

This clone was detected once. V is TRBV6-1 and J is TRBJ1-6; unclear D gene. Germline CDR1 is MNHNS and CDR2 is SASEGT. The CDR3 runs 18 residues. V was cut by 2 bases and J by 5 bases, with 19 bases left in between. The CDR3 region is CASSERLNSGSDNSPLHF. The CDR3, as DNA: TGTGCCAGCAGTGAAAGGTTAAACAGCGGATCAGATAATTCACCCCTCCACTTT.

J is TRBJ1-3 and V is TRBV5-1; D call uncertain. This CDR3 comprises 15 residues. Germline loops: CDR1 SGHRS, CDR2 YFSETQ. V dropped 0 bases and J dropped 0 bases, with 7 bases sitting between them. The CDR3 DNA reads TGCGCCAGCAGCTTGGACGGGTTCTCTGGAAACACCATATATTTT. This encodes CASSLDGFSGNTIYF.

This rearrangement joins TRBV6-1 to TRBJ2-3; TRBD2 might be the D (7 bases). The V end lost 8 bases, the J end lost 6 bases, and 21 bases lay between the germline ends. The germline V gene encodes CDR1 MNHNS and CDR2 SASEGT. The CDR3 length is 15 residues. CDR3: CASFVGASGPDTQYF. The CDR3 nucleotides are TGTGCCAGCTTTGTGGGGGCTAGCGGACCGGATACGCAGTATTTT.

This sequence joins TRBV14 and TRBJ2-1; 10 bases fit TRBD1. Germline CDR1 reads SGHDN; CDR2 reads FVKESK. After removal of 1 base from V and 6 bases from J, the junction contained 6 bases not matched to a gene. This CDR3 has 16 residues. The CDR3 DNA follows: TGTGCCAGCAGCCAAGGGTGGGGGACAGGGGTCAATGAGCAGTTCTTC. Its protein is CASSQGWGTGVNEQFF.

This chain's CDR3 is CASRNRVTSNTEAFF. The CDR3 region has the DNA TGTGCCAGCAGGAACAGGGTGACCTCGAACACTGAAGCTTTCTTT. The rearrangement uses TRBV7-2 and TRBJ1-1; maybe TRBD1 (6 bases). The CDR3 is made up of 15 amino acids. Deletions cut 6 bases from V and 1 base from J, with 15 bases between. Germline loops: CDR1 SGHTA, CDR2 FQGNSA.

V usage is TRBV28 and J usage is TRBJ2-2, with D maybe TRBD1 (7 bases). Germline V gene sequence: CDR1 MDHEN, CDR2 SYDVKM. V lost 6 bases to trimming and J lost 1 base, with 12 bases between them. The CDR3 has 15 amino acids. CDR3 protein: CASRGGGLNTGELFF. In nucleotides, the CDR3 is TGTGCCAGCAGAGGAGGGGGCCTGAACACCGGGGAGCTGTTTTTT.

The chain couples TRBV29-1 to TRBJ1-2; a weak D match, TRBD1 (5 bases). V was shortened by 6 bases and J by 4 bases, with 18 bases between the two germline ends. Looked up from germline, CDR1 is SQVTM and CDR2 is ANQGSEA. CDR3 size: 14 residues. As DNA, the CDR3 is TGCAGCGTACCTCAGGGCTGGGACCGCTATGGCTACACCTTC. Translating it yields CSVPQGWDRYGYTF.

CDR3 loop: CASRPSAVILGQPQHF. The CDR3 DNA is TGTGCCAGCAGACCGTCAGCGGTCATACTGGGTCAGCCCCAGCATTTT. The V gene is TRBV7-2, the J gene TRBJ1-5; no firm D call. CDR1 is SGHTA and CDR2 is FQGNSA in the germline V gene. The V end lost 6 bases, the J end lost 6 bases, and 21 bases lay between the germline ends. The CDR3 spans 16 residues.

The chain has TRBV11-1 and TRBJ1-1; D perhaps matches TRBD1 (6 bases). Germline lookup yields CDR1 SGHAT and CDR2 FQDESV (reference sequence). The CDR3 spans 15 residues. The V end was cut by 1 base, the J end by 3 bases, with 12 bases between. CDR3 nucleotide sequence: TGTGCCAGCAGCTTAGTGCGGGGGGGCCACACTGAAGCTTTCTTT. Protein product: CASSLVRGGHTEAFF.

The chain couples TRBV5-1 to TRBJ2-1, with 8 bases identical to TRBD2. CDR1 and CDR2 (germline): SGHRS, YFSETQ. CDR3 length: 18 amino acids. The trim removed 0 bases at V and 6 bases at J, leaving 14 bases unmatched. The CDR3 protein is CASSLGLKTGTRTNEQFF. In nucleotides, the CDR3 is TGCGCCAGCAGCTTGGGATTGAAGACCGGGACTAGAACCAATGAGCAGTTCTTC.

The V and J genes are TRBV9 and TRBJ2-3; 9 bases map to TRBD2. V shed 2 bases and J 4 bases; nucleotides not matched to a gene: 5. Per the germline V gene, CDR1 is SGDLS and CDR2 is YYNGEE. CDR3 size: 15 residues. CDR3 coding DNA: TGTGCCAGCAGCGTTAGACTAGCGGCCGCAGATACGCAGTATTTT. Translating gives CASSVRLAAADTQYF. Complete variable domain (other parts from reference TRBV9 and TRBJ2-3): DSGVTQTPKHLITATGQRVTLRCSPRSGDLSVYWYQQSLDQGLQFLIQYYNGEERAKGNILERFSAQQFPDLHSELNLSSLELGDSALYFCASSVRLAAADTQYFGPGTRLTVL.

The chain uses TRBV6-5 and TRBJ2-7; D might be TRBD1 or TRBD2, each matching 5 bases. This CDR3 has 14 amino acids. The ends were cut back, 7 bases at V and 4 bases at J, with 17 bases in the middle. Germline V gives CDR1 MNHEY, CDR2 SVGAGI. For the CDR3, the DNA is TGTGCCAGCACCATGACACTGGGACCTTACGAGCAGTACTTC. Translation: CASTMTLGPYEQYF.